This record looks at one T cell receptor beta chain sequence and its context. This specimen belongs to a study of blood T cell repertoires in COVID-19. On the study more broadly: Acute and convalescent COVID-19 samples came from the United States, Italy and Spain. Sample material is recorded as cDNA or gDNA derived from T cells, B-cell-depleted T cells, or PBMCs.

After removal of 2 bases from V and 0 bases from J, the junction contained 2 bases not matched to a gene. CDR1 is MNHEY, CDR2 SVGAGI, per germline. The CDR3 length is 16 residues. Original processing methods: Reference gene primer amplification gave estimated nucleated cell counts. TCRdb's copy holds only in-frame clones and misses some; the assay was immunoSEQ multiplex PCR. Clone size and V and J calls were adopted from that table, with D and trimming inferred from the DNA. The table has over 80,000 clones, more than 75% seen once. The sample was peripheral blood. The TCR was taken from a man aged 45-65 years with acute or convalescent COVID-19. The chain couples TRBV6-5 to TRBJ2-1, with 9 bases fitting TRBD2. The CDR3 coding sequence is TGTGCCAGCAGTTACGCGGGACTAGCCTCCTACAATGAGCAGTTCTTC. Translation: CASSYAGLASYNEQFF.